Presented here are 5 T cell receptor beta chains from one specimen sequenced in a study of spatial heterogeneity in lung cancer. TCRdb redid the calling of the 5' RACE reads with MiXCR, one entry per CDR3 protein. Among about 82,000 distinct CDR3 sequences listed, around 12% were seen once. Time point indicated: sample taken at primary tumor resection. Whole RNA, isolated from tumor, nontumor lung or frozen PBMC, was sequenced without prior sorting. The specimen was PBMCs, collected at surgery. The receptors derive from a male donor with early-stage non-small cell lung cancer.

This clonotype was recorded at least ten times. V and J are TRBV29-1 and TRBJ1-1; the D gene is possibly TRBD1 (6 bases). This CDR3 is built from 12 residues. CDR1 and CDR2 (germline): SQVTM, ANQGSEA. V was shortened by 8 bases and J by 11 bases, with 21 bases between the two germline ends. The CDR3 DNA follows: TGCAGCTTCCATGCGGGACAAAACCCGGCTTTCTTT. It yields the protein CSFHAGQNPAFF.

V is TRBV14 and J is TRBJ2-1, with D tentatively TRBD1 or TRBD2 (5 bases each). V was shortened by 0 bases and J by 7 bases, with 16 bases between the two germline ends. This CDR3 comprises 16 residues. Germline CDR1 reads SGHDN; CDR2 reads FVKESK. This chain's CDR3 is CASSQDAAGSGNEQFF. In nucleotides, the CDR3 is TGTGCCAGCAGCCAAGATGCTGCGGGCTCAGGGAATGAGCAGTTCTTC.

This clonotype occurred a few times. V gene TRBV27 combines with J gene TRBJ1-6; D is uncertain. Germline lookup yields CDR1 MNHEY and CDR2 SMNVEV (reference sequence). V lost 6 bases and J 10 bases, leaving 13 bases between the germline ends. The CDR3 consists of 13 residues. CDR3 in DNA: TGTGCCAGCAGCCTTTCTAAAAGATCACCCCTCCACTTT. It translates to CASSLSKRSPLHF.

This clonotype was detected many times. The J gene is TRBJ2-1, the V gene TRBV3-1, with 7 bases lining up with TRBD1. This CDR3 is built from 14 residues. V dropped 2 bases and J dropped 6; count of bases not matched to a gene: 4. Germline values: CDR1 LGHDT, CDR2 YNNKEL (reference sequence). The CDR3 spells CASSQITGVNEQFF. The CDR3 DNA follows: TGTGCCAGCAGCCAAATCACAGGGGTCAATGAGCAGTTCTTC.

In this sample, this clonotype turned up a few times. The CDR3: CASSLAVDTEAFF. The CDR3 DNA reads TGTGCCAGCAGCTTAGCGGTGGACACTGAAGCTTTCTTT. The rearrangement uses TRBV7-9 and TRBJ1-1; D uncertain. Trimming left V 0 bases short and J 3 bases short, with 5 bases between. Germline lookup yields CDR1 SEHNR and CDR2 FQNEAQ (reference sequence). The length of the CDR3 is 13 residues.